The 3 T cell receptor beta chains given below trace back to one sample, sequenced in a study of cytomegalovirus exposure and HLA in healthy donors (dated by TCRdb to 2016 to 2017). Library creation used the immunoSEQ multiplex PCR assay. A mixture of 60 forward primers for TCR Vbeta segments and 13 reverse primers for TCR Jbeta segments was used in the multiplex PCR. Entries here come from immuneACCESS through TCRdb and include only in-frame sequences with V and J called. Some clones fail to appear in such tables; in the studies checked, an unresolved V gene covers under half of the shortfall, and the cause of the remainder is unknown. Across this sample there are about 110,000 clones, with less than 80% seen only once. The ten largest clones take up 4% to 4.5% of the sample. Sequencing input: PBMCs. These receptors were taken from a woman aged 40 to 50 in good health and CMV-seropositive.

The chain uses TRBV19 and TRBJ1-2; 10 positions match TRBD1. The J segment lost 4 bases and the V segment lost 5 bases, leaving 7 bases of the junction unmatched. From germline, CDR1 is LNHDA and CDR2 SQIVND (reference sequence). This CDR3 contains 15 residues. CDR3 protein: CASSSRGDRGYGYTF. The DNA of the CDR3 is TGTGCCAGTAGTTCCAGAGGGGACAGGGGCTATGGCTACACCTTC.

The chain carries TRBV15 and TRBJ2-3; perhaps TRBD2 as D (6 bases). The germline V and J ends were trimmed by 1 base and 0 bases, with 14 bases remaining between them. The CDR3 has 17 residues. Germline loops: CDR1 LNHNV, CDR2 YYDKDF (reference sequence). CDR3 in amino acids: CATSRAGLAQSTDTQYF. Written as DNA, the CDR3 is TGTGCCACCAGCAGAGCCGGGCTAGCGCAAAGCACAGATACGCAGTATTTT.

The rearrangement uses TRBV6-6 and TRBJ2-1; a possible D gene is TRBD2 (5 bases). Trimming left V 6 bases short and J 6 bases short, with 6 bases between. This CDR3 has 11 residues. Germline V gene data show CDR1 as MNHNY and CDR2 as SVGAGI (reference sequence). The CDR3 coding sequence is TGTGCCAGCAGAGAGGGCAATGAGCAGTTCTTC. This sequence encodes CASREGNEQFF.